Only a few counts were recorded for the clone carrying this T cell receptor (beta chain). Its target is not known. These data come from a study of cytomegalovirus exposure and HLA in healthy donors. Study observations and caveats: Upon later analysis, TCR association rates were observed to vary by HLA locus, being highest for DRB1 and lowest for HLA-C.

PCR primers comprised 60 Vbeta and 13 Jbeta primers. Assay used: immunoSEQ multiplex PCR; TCRdb lists only in-frame clones, some missing. The sample lists under 200,000 clones, about 79% occurring once. This CDR3 spans 15 amino acids. V dropped 3 bases and J dropped 9 bases, with 20 bases sitting between them. The germline CDR1 and CDR2 sequences are SGHTA and FQGNSA. Input material: PBMCs. This receptor was taken from a man aged 45-65 years in good health and CMV-seropositive. V gene TRBV7-2 combines with J gene TRBJ1-1; D might be TRBD1 (5 bases). Written as DNA, the CDR3 is TGTGCCAGCAGCTTCGGTGTGGGGGGATTCGGTCAAGCTTTCTTT. It codes for CASSFGVGGFGQAFF.